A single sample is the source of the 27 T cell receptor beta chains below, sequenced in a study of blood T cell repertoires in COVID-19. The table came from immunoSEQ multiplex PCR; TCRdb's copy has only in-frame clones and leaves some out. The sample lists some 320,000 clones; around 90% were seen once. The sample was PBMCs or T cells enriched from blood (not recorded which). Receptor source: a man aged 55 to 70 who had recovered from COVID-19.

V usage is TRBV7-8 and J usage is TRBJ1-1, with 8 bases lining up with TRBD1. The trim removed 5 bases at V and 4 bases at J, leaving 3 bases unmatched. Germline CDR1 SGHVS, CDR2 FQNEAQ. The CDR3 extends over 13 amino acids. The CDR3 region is CASSPGGGTEAFF. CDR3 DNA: TGTGCCAGCAGCCCAGGGGGCGGCACTGAAGCTTTCTTT. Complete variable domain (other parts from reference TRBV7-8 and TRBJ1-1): GAGVSQSPRYKVAKRGQDVALRCDPISGHVSLFWYQQALGQGPEFLTYFQNEAQLDKSGLPSDRFFAERPEGSVSTLKIQRTQQEDSAVYLCASSPGGGTEAFFGQGTRLTVV.

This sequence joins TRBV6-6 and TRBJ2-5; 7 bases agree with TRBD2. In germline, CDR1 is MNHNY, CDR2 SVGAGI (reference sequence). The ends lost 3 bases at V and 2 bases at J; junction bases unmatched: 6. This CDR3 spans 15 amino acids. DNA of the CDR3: TGTGCCAGCAGTTATGCGGCTAGCGGACAAGAGACCCAGTACTTC. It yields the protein CASSYAASGQETQYF.

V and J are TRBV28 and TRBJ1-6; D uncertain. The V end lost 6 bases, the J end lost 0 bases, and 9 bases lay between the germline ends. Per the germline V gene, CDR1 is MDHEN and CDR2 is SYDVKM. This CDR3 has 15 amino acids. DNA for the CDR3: TGTGCCAGCAGGGCAACCTTCTCCTATAATTCACCCCTCCACTTT. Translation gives CASRATFSYNSPLHF.

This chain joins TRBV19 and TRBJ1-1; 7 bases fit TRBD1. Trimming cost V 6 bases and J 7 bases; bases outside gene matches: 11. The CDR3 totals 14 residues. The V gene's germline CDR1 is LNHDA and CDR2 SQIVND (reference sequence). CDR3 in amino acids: CASRLLEGAGEAFF. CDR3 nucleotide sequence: TGTGCCAGTAGACTCCTGGAGGGGGCCGGTGAAGCTTTCTTT.

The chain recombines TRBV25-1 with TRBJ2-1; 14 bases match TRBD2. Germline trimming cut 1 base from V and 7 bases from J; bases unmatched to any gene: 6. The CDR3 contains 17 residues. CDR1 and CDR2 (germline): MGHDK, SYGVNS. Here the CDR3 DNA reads TGTGCCAGCAGTGAATCGGGGGGACTAGCGGGAGTGAATGAGCAGTTCTTC. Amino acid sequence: CASSESGGLAGVNEQFF.

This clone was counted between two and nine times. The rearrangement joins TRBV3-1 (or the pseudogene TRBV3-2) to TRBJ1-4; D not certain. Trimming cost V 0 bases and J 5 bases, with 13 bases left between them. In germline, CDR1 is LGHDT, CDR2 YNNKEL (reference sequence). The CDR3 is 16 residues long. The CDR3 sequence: CASSQEKGVLNEKLFF. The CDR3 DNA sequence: TGTGCCAGCAGCCAAGAAAAGGGAGTCTTGAATGAAAAACTGTTTTTT.

In nucleotides, the CDR3 is TGTGCCAGCAGCGACGGTCCGGACCAGAGGGCTGAAGCTTTCTTT. The encoded protein is CASSDGPDQRAEAFF. V usage is TRBV21-1 and J usage is TRBJ1-1. TRBV21-1 counts as a pseudogene. The CDR3 covers 15 residues.

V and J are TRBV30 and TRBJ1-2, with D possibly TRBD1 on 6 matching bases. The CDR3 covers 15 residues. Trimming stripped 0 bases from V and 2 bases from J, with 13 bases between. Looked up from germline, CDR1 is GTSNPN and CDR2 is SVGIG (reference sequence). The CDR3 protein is CAWSVPSTGNYGYTF. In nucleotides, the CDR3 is TGTGCCTGGAGTGTACCCTCGACAGGAAACTATGGCTACACCTTC.

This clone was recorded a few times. CDR3 DNA sequence: TGTGCCAGCAGTTTGCTGCTAGCGGGGTCGGAGGAGCAGTACTTC. Translation gives CASSLLLAGSEEQYF. The chain combines TRBV28 with TRBJ2-7; 9 positions match TRBD2. The trim removed 3 bases at V and 7 bases at J, leaving 10 bases unmatched. CDR3 length equals 15 residues. Germline loops: CDR1 MDHEN, CDR2 SYDVKM.

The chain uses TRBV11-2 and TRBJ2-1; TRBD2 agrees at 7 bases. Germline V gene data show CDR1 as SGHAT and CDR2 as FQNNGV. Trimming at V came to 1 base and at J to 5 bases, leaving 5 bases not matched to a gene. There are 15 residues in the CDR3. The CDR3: CASSLARGRNNEQFF. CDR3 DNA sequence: TGTGCCAGCAGCTTAGCTCGCGGGAGAAACAATGAGCAGTTCTTC.

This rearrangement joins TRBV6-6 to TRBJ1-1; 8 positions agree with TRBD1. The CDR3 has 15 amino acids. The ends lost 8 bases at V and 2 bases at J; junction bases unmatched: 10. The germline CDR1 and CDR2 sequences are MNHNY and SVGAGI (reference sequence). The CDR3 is CASPGTGPRNTEAFF. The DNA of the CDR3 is TGTGCCAGCCCCGGGACAGGTCCGAGAAACACTGAAGCTTTCTTT.

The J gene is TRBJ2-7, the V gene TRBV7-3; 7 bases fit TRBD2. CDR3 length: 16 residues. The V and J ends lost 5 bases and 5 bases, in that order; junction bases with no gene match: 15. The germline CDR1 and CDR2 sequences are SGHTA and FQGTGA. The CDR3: CASSPVGGRIIDEQYF. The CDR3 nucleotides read TGTGCCAGCAGCCCGGTGGGCGGGAGAATTATCGACGAGCAGTACTTC.

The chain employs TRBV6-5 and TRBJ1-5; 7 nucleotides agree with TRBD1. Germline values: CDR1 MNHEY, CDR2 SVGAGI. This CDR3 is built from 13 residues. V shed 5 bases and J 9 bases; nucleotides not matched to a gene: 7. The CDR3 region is CASSTDRVGPQHF. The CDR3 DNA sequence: TGTGCCAGCAGTACCGACAGGGTTGGGCCCCAGCATTTT.

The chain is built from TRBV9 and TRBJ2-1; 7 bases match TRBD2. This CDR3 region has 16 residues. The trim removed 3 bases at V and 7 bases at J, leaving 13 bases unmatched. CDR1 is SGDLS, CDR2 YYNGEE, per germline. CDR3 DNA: TGTGCCAGCAGCGGCCAGGGCTGGCGGGAGCCAAATGAGCAGTTCTTC. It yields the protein CASSGQGWREPNEQFF.

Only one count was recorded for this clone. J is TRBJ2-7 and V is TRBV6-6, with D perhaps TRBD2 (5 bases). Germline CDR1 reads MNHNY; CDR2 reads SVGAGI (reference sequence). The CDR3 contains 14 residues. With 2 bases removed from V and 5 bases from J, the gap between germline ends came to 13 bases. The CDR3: CASSYLSGVNEQYF. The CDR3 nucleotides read TGTGCCAGCAGTTACCTCTCCGGGGTAAACGAGCAGTACTTC.

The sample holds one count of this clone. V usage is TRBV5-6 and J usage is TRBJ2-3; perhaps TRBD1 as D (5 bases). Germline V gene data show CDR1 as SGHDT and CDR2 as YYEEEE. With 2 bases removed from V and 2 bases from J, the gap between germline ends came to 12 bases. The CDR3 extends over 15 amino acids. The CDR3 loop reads CASSFTGALTDTQYF. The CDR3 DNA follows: TGTGCCAGCAGCTTCACAGGTGCCCTCACAGATACGCAGTATTTT.

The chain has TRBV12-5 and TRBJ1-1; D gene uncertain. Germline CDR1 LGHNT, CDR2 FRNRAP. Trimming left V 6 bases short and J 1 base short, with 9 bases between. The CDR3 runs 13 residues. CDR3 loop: CASGLAENTEAFF. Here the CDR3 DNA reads TGTGCTAGTGGGCTCGCAGAGAACACTGAAGCTTTCTTT.

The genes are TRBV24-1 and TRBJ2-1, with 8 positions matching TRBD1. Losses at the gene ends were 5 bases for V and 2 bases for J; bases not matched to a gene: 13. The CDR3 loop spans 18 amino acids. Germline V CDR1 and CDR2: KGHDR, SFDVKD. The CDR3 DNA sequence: TGTGCCACCAGTGGTCGCCGCAGGGGGCCCGCGACCTACAATGAGCAGTTCTTC. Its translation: CATSGRRRGPATYNEQFF.

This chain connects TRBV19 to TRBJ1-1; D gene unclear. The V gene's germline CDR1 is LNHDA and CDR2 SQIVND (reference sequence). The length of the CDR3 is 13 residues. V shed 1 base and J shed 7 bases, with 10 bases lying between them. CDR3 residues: CASSIVRYSEAFF. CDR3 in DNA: TGTGCCAGTAGTATAGTCCGGTACAGTGAAGCTTTCTTT. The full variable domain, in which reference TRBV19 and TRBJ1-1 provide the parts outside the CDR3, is DGGITQSPKYLFRKEGQNVTLSCEQNLNHDAMYWYRQDPGQGLRLIYYSQIVNDFQKGDIAEGYSVSREKKESFPLTVTSAQKNPTAFYLCASSIVRYSEAFFGQGTRLTVV.

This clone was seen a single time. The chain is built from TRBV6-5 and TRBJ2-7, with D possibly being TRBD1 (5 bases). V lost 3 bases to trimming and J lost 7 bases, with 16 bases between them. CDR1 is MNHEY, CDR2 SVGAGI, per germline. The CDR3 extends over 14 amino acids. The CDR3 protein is CASSYSLGLGEQYF. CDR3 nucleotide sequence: TGTGCCAGCAGTTATTCACTGGGGCTCGGTGAGCAGTACTTC.

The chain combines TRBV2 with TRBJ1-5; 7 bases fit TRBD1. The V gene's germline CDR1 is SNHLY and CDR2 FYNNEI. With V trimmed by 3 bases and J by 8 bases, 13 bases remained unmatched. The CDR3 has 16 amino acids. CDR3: CASSDDLPGQKEPQHF. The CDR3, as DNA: TGTGCCAGCAGTGATGACCTGCCGGGACAGAAGGAGCCCCAGCATTTT.

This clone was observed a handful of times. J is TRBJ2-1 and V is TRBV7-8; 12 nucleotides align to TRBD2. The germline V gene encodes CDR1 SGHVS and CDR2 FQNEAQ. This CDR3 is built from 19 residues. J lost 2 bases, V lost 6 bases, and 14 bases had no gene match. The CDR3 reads CASRRGLAGSELPYNEQFF. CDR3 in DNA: TGTGCCAGCAGGCGAGGACTAGCGGGATCCGAACTACCCTACAATGAGCAGTTCTTC.

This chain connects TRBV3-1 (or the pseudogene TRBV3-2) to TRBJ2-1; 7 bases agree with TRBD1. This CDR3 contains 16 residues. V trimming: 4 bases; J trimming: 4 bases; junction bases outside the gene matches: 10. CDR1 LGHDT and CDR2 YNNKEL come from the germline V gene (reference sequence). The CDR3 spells CASSPSRGKLYNEQFF. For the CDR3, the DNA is TGTGCCAGCAGCCCGAGCAGGGGGAAGTTGTACAATGAGCAGTTCTTC.

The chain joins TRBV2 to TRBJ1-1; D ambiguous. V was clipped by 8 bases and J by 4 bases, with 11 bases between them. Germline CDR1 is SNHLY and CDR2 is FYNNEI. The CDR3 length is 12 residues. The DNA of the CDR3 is TGTGCCAGCCGAGGGTACGGCACTGAAGCTTTCTTT. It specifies CASRGYGTEAFF.

The DNA of the CDR3 is TGTGCCAGCAGCAAATCGGCGGGGTTAGGTAAGTACACCGGGGAGCTGTTTTTT. Its translation is CASSKSAGLGKYTGELFF. V usage is TRBV21-1 and J usage is TRBJ2-2; the table's TRBD2 call for D was not verified on the DNA. TRBV21-1 is deemed a pseudogene. The CDR3 is 18 residues long.

CDR3 protein: CAISNSGRAGNEQFF. In DNA form, the CDR3 reads TGTGCCATCAGTAATAGCGGGAGGGCTGGCAATGAGCAGTTCTTC. The rearrangement links TRBV10-3 to TRBJ2-1; TRBD2 aligns across 11 bases. V trimming: 5 bases; J trimming: 6 bases; junction bases outside the gene matches: 6. Germline assignment: CDR1 ENHRY and CDR2 SYGVKD. CDR3 size: 15 residues.

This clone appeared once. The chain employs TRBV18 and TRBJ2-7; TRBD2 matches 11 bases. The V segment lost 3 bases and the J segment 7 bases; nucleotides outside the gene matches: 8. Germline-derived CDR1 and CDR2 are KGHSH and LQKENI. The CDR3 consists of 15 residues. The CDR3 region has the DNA TGTGCCAGCTCACCGCCGACTAGCGGGAATCGGGAGCAGTACTTC. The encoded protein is CASSPPTSGNREQYF. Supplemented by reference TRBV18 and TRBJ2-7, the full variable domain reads NAGVMQNPRHLVRRRGQEARLRCSPMKGHSHVYWYRQLPEEGLKFMVYLQKENIIDESGMPKERFSAEFPKEGPSILRIQQVVRGDSAAYFCASSPPTSGNREQYFGPGTRLTVT.